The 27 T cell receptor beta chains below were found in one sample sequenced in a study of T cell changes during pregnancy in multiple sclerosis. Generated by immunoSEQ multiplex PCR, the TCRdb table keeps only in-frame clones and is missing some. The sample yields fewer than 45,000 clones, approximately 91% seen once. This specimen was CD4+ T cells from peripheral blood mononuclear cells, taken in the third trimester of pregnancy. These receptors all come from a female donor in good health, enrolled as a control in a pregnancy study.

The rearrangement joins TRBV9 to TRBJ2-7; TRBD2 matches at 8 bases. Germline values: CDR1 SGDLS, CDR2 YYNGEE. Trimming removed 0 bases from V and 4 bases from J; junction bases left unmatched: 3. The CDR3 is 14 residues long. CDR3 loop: CASSVGLAGYEQYF. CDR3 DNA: TGTGCCAGCAGCGTAGGGCTAGCGGGTTACGAGCAGTACTTC.

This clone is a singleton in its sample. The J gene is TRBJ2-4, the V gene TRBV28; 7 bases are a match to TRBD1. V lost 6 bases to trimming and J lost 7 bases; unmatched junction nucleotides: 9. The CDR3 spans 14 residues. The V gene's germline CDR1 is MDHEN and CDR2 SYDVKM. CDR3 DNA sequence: TGTGCCAGCAGAGGTACAGGGGAAAATAACATTCAGTACTTC. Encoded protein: CASRGTGENNIQYF.

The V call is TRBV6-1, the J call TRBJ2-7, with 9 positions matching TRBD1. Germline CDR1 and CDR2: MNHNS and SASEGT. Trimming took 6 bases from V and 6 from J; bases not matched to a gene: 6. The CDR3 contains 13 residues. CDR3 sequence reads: CASRDYRGREQYF. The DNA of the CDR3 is TGTGCCAGCAGGGACTACAGGGGGCGCGAGCAGTACTTC.

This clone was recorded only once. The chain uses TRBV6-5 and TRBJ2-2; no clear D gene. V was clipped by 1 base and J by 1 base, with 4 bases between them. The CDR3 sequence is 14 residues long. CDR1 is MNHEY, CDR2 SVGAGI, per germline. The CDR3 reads CASSYWQNTGELFF. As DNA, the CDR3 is TGTGCCAGCAGTTACTGGCAGAACACCGGGGAGCTGTTTTTT.

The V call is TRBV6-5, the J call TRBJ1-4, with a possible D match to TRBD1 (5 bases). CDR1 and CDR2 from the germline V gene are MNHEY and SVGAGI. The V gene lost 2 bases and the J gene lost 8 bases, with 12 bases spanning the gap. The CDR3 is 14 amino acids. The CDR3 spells CASSYAGGREKLFF. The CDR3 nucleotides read TGTGCCAGCAGTTACGCGGGGGGTCGGGAAAAACTGTTTTTT.

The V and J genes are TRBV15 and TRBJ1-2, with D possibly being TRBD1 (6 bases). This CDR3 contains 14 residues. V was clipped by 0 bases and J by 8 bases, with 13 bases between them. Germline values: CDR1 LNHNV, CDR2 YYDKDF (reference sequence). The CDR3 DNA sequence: TGTGCCACCAGCAGAGACCCAGGGGAGGGCGGCTACACCTTC. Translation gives CATSRDPGEGGYTF.

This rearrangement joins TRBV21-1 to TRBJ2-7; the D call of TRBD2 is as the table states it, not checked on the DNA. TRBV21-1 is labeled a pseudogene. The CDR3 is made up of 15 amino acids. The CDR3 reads CATETEREASYEQYF. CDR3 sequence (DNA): TGTGCCACCGAAACGGAGAGGGAGGCATCTTACGAGCAGTACTTC.

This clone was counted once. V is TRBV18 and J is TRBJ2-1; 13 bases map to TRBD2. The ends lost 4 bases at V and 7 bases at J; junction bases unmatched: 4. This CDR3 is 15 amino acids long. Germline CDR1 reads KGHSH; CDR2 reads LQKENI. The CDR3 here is CASSRTSGRTNEQFF. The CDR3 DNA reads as TGTGCCAGCTCACGGACTAGCGGGAGAACGAATGAGCAGTTCTTC. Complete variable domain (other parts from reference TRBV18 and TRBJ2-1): NAGVMQNPRHLVRRRGQEARLRCSPMKGHSHVYWYRQLPEEGLKFMVYLQKENIIDESGMPKERFSAEFPKEGPSILRIQQVVRGDSAAYFCASSRTSGRTNEQFFGPGTRLTVL.

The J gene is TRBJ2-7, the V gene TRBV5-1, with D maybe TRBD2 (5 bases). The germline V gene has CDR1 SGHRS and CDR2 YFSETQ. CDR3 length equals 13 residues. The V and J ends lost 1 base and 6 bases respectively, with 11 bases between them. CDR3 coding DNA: TGCGCCAGCAGCTTGTTAGACTACGGCGAGCAGTACTTC. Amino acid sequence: CASSLLDYGEQYF.

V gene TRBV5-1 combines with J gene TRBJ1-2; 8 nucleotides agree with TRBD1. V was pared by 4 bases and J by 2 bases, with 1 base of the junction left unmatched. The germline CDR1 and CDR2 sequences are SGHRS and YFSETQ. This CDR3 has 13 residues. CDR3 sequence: CASSGQGNYGYTF. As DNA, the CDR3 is TGCGCCAGCAGCGGACAGGGAAACTATGGCTACACCTTC. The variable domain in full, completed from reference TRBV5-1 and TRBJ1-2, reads KAGVTQTPRYLIKTRGQQVTLSCSPISGHRSVSWYQQTPGQGLQFLFEYFSETQRNKGNFPGRFSGRQFSNSRSEMNVSTLELGDSALYLCASSGQGNYGYTFGSGTRLTVV.

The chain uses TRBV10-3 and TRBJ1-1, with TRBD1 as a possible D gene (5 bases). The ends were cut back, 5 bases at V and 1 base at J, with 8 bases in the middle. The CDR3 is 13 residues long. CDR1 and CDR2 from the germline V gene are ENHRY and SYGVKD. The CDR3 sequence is CAISLTANTEAFF. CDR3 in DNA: TGTGCCATCAGTTTGACAGCGAACACTGAAGCTTTCTTT.

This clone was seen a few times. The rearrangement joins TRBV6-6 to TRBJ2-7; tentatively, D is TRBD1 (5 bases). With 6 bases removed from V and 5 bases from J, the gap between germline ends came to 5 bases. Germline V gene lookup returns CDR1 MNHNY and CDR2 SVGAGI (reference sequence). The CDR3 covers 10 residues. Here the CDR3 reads CASSRDEQYF. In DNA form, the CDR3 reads TGTGCCAGCAGCAGGGACGAGCAGTACTTC.

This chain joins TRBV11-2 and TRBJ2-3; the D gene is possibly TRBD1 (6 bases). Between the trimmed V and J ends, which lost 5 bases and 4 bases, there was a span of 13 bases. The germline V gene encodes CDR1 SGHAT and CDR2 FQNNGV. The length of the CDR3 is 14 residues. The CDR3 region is CASSTLRGPDTQYF. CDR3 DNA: TGTGCCAGCAGCACTCTCAGGGGACCAGATACGCAGTATTTT.

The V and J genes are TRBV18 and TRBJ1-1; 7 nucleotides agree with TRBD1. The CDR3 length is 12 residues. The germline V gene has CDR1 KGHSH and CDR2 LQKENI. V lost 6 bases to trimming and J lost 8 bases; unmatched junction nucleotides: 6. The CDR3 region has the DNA TGTGCCAGCTCGCAAGGACAGGAAGAAGCTTTCTTT. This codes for CASSQGQEEAFF.

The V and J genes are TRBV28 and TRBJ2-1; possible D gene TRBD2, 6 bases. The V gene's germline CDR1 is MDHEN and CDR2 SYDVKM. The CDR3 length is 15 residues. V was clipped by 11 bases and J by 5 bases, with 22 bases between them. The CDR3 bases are TGTGCCGCGGGCGGGAAGGGATGGACGGACAATGAGCAGTTCTTC. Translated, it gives CAAGGKGWTDNEQFF.

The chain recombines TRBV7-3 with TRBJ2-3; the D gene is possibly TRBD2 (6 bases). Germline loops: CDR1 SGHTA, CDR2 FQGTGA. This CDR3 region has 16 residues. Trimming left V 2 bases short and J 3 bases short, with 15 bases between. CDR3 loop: CASSLGTAGLTDTQYF. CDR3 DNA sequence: TGTGCCAGCAGCTTAGGTACCGCGGGGCTAACAGATACGCAGTATTTT.

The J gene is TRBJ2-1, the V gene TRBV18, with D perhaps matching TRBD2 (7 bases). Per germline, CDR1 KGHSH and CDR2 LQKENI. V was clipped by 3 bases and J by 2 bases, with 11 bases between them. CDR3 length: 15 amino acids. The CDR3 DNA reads TGTGCCAGCTCACCGGCGGGGGCCACCTACAATGAGCAGTTCTTC. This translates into CASSPAGATYNEQFF.

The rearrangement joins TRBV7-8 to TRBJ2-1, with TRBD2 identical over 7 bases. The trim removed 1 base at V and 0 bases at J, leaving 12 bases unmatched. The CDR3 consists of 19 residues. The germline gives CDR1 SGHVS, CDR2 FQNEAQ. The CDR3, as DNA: TGTGCCAGCAGCTTAGTGCCTAGCGGTGGGTTCAGCTCCTACAATGAGCAGTTCTTC. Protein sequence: CASSLVPSGGFSSYNEQFF. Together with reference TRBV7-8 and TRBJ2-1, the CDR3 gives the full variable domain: GAGVSQSPRYKVAKRGQDVALRCDPISGHVSLFWYQQALGQGPEFLTYFQNEAQLDKSGLPSDRFFAERPEGSVSTLKIQRTQQEDSAVYLCASSLVPSGGFSSYNEQFFGPGTRLTVL.

CDR3 bases: TGTGCCAGCAGCTTATGGTCAGACAGGGGCCGGTACACTGAAGCTTTCTTT. Protein sequence: CASSLWSDRGRYTEAFF. The chain uses TRBV7-2 and TRBJ1-1; TRBD1 matches 8 bases. The V gene's germline CDR1 is SGHTA and CDR2 FQGNSA. J gave up 3 bases and V 2 bases, and 11 bases lay outside the gene matches. The CDR3 is made up of 17 amino acids.

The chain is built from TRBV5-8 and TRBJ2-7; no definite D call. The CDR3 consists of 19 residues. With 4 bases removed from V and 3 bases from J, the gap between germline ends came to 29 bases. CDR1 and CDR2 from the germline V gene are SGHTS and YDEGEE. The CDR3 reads CASSAVPFRVRISNYEQYF. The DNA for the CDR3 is TGTGCCAGCAGCGCGGTCCCCTTCCGCGTTAGGATCTCTAACTACGAGCAGTACTTC.

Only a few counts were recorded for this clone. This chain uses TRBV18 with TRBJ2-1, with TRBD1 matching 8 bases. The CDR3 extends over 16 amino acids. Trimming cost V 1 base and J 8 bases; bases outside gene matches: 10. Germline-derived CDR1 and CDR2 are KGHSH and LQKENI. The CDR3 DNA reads TGTGCCAGCTCACCACTAGCCGGACAGGGACGGGATGAGCAGTTCTTC. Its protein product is CASSPLAGQGRDEQFF.

The CDR3 DNA reads as TGTGCCAGCAGCTTGAGGGCAGGGGGAGCTAATGAAAAACTGTTTTTT. It translates to CASSLRAGGANEKLFF. The rearrangement joins TRBV5-5 to TRBJ1-4, with 7 bases aligning to TRBD1. There are 16 residues in the CDR3. V lost 1 base, J lost 3 bases, and 6 bases stayed unmatched. Per the germline V gene, CDR1 is SGHKS and CDR2 is YYEKEE (reference sequence). Filled out from reference TRBV5-5 and TRBJ1-4, the complete variable domain reads DAGVTQSPTHLIKTRGQQVTLRCSPISGHKSVSWYQQVLGQGPQFIFQYYEKEERGRGNFPDRFSARQFPNYSSELNVNALLLGDSALYLCASSLRAGGANEKLFFGSGTQLSVL.

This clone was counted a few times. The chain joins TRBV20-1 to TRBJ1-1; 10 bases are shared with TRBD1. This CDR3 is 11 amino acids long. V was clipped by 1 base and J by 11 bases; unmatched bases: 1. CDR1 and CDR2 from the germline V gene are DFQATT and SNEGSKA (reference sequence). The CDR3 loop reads CSARGGQGAFF. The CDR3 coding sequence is TGCAGTGCTAGAGGGGGACAGGGGGCTTTCTTT.

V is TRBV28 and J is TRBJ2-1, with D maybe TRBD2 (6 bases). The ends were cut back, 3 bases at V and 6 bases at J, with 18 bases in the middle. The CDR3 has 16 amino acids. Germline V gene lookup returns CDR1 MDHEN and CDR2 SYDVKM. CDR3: CASSFRGDSHLNEQFF. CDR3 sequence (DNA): TGTGCCAGCAGTTTTCGAGGGGACTCACACCTCAATGAGCAGTTCTTC. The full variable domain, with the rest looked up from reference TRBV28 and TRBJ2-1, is DVKVTQSSRYLVKRTGEKVFLECVQDMDHENMFWYRQDPGLGLRLIYFSYDVKMKEKGDIPEGYSVSREKKERFSLILESASTNQTSMYLCASSFRGDSHLNEQFFGPGTRLTVL.

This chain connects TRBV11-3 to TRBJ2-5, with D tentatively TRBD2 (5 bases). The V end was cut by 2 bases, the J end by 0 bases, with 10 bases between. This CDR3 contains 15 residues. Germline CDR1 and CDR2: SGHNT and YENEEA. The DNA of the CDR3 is TGTGCCAGCAGCTTATTGGCCGGGAACCAAGAGACCCAGTACTTC. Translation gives CASSLLAGNQETQYF. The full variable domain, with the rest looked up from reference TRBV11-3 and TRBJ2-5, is EAGVVQSPRYKIIEKKQPVAFWCNPISGHNTLYWYLQNLGQGPELLIRYENEEAVDDSQLPKDRFSAERLKGVDSTLKIQPAELGDSAVYLCASSLLAGNQETQYFGPGTRLLVL.

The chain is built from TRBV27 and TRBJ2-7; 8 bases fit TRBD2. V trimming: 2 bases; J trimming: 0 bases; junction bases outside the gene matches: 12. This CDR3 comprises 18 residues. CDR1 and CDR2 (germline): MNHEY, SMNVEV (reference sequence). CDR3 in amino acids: CASSLPARTSRFSYEQYF. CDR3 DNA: TGTGCCAGCAGTTTACCCGCCCGGACTAGCCGATTCTCCTACGAGCAGTACTTC.

This CDR3 is CASKQGNSNTEAFF. In nucleotides, the CDR3 is TGTGCCAGTAAGCAGGGAAATTCGAACACTGAAGCTTTCTTT. This rearrangement joins TRBV7-3 to TRBJ1-1, with D possibly being TRBD1 (5 bases). V shed 9 bases and J shed 1 base, with 15 bases lying between them. Germline V CDR1 and CDR2: SGHTA, FQGTGA. This CDR3 is 14 amino acids long. The full variable domain, completed using reference TRBV7-3 and TRBJ1-1, is GAGVSQTPSNKVTEKGKYVELRCDPISGHTALYWYRQSLGQGPEFLIYFQGTGAADDSGLPNDRFFAVRPEGSVSTLKIQRTERGDSAVYLCASKQGNSNTEAFFGQGTRLTVV.